This T cell receptor beta chain was obtained from a study of spatial heterogeneity in lung cancer. Study-wide findings and caveats: Tumor mutation counts were tracked by expanded intratumoral alpha and beta TCR counts.

Time point defined: sample taken at primary tumor resection. The CDR3 contains 15 residues. Germline V gene data show CDR1 as MNHEY and CDR2 as SVGEGT. V was clipped by 5 bases and J by 4 bases, with 15 bases between them. This clonotype was found many times. Its antigen is not identified. From the 5' RACE reads, TCRdb called clonotypes with MiXCR, one entry per CDR3 protein. Of some 16,000 distinct CDR3 sequences listed, about 6.8% were seen once; the top ten hold around a fifth. This rearrangement joins TRBV6-2 or TRBV6-3 to TRBJ1-5; D ambiguous. This TCR came from a female donor with early-stage non-small cell lung cancer. Sequencing was performed on lung tumor tissue, taken at surgery. The CDR3 DNA is TGTGCCAGCAGTCCGCGTCGGTATGGGAATCAGCCCCAGCATTTT. Protein sequence: CASSPRRYGNQPQHF.